This entry lists 22 T cell receptor beta chains sequenced from one sample in a study of Ad26.COV2.S vaccination and SARS-CoV-2 variants. Assay used: immunoSEQ multiplex PCR; TCRdb lists only in-frame clones, some missing. The data contain around 370,000 clones, about 88% of them singletons. Sample treatment: around 19 received Ad26.COV2.S at low or high dose, single or two shots; 5 received placebo; per-sample allocation not given. Sampling took place 63 days after the first vaccine or placebo injection. Specimen: peripheral blood, collected in a trial of Ad26.COV2.S vaccine versus placebo. Receptors originate from a person aged 18-60 years who received the Ad26.COV2.S COVID-19 vaccine or a placebo.

The chain joins TRBV6-2 or TRBV6-3 to TRBJ2-7; 7 bases map to TRBD2. The CDR3 has 17 residues. V shed 5 bases and J 0 bases; nucleotides not matched to a gene: 13. Germline V gives CDR1 MNHEY, CDR2 SVGEGT. The DNA of the CDR3 is TGTGCCAGCAGTCAGCTGGGAGGAGCGGGGCTCTCCTACGAGCAGTACTTC. Residues: CASSQLGGAGLSYEQYF.

This chain connects TRBV6-5 to TRBJ1-2; 8 bases line up with TRBD1. V lost 3 bases, J lost 4 bases, and 4 bases stayed unmatched. The germline CDR1 and CDR2 sequences are MNHEY and SVGAGI. The CDR3 contains 14 residues. CDR3 nucleotide sequence: TGTGCCAGCAGTTATTACACAGGGGGCTATGGCTACACCTTC. Amino acid sequence: CASSYYTGGYGYTF.

The V call is TRBV19, the J call TRBJ2-4; D may match TRBD1 or TRBD2 (5 bases each). The V gene lost 4 bases and the J gene lost 2 bases, with 18 bases spanning the gap. Looked up from germline, CDR1 is LNHDA and CDR2 is SQIVND (reference sequence). The CDR3 covers 17 residues. CDR3 in DNA: TGTGCCAGTAGTAACCCCCGGGGACCGATAACCAAAAACATTCAGTACTTC. Translation gives CASSNPRGPITKNIQYF.

The chain employs TRBV29-1 and TRBJ1-1, with D unclear. There are 13 residues in the CDR3. V gave up 7 bases and J gave up 0 bases, with 12 bases separating them. Germline CDR1 SQVTM, CDR2 ANQGSEA. The CDR3 sequence: CSAPTDLNTEAFF. The DNA for the CDR3 is TGCAGCGCCCCGACGGACTTGAACACTGAAGCTTTCTTT.

The rearrangement links TRBV20-1 to TRBJ2-7, with D tentatively TRBD1 (5 bases). This CDR3 is built from 11 residues. Germline values: CDR1 DFQATT, CDR2 SNEGSKA (reference sequence). V dropped 7 bases and J dropped 2 bases, with 9 bases sitting between them. This CDR3 reads CSVKGAYEQYF. The CDR3, as DNA: TGCAGTGTAAAAGGGGCCTACGAGCAGTACTTC.

The chain joins TRBV19 to TRBJ2-5, with 9 bases aligning to TRBD1. Germline lookup yields CDR1 LNHDA and CDR2 SQIVND (reference sequence). V was clipped by 3 bases and J by 5 bases; unmatched bases: 10. CDR3 length: 16 residues. The CDR3 nucleotides are TGTGCCAGTAGTATCATGGACAGGGGAGGAGGGGAGACCCAGTACTTC. This sequence encodes CASSIMDRGGGETQYF.

The chain couples TRBV28 to TRBJ1-3; D gene ambiguous. CDR1 is MDHEN, CDR2 SYDVKM, per germline. CDR3 length: 15 residues. Between the trimmed V and J ends, which lost 1 base and 0 bases, there was a span of 7 bases. In DNA form, the CDR3 reads TGTGCCAGCAGTTTATATCAGTACTCTGGAAACACCATATATTTT. Its protein is CASSLYQYSGNTIYF.

The rearrangement joins TRBV12-5 to TRBJ1-2; 8 bases line up with TRBD1. V lost 5 bases and J lost 4; bases outside the gene matches: 6. Germline CDR1 reads LGHNT; CDR2 reads FRNRAP. The CDR3 is 14 residues long. Here the CDR3 reads CASGPTGTGYGYTF. The CDR3 coding sequence is TGTGCTAGTGGTCCCACCGGGACAGGCTATGGCTACACCTTC.

To note about this clone: Germline and junction disagree at one end, which may indicate a read error. Other DNA variants within this sample encode the same CDR3. In nucleotides, the CDR3 is TGCGCCAGCAGCTTGTCTGGGGGTAGCTCCTACGAGCAGTACTTT. Its translation is CASSLSGGSSYEQYF. The chain couples TRBV5-1 to TRBJ2-7, with D perhaps being TRBD1 or TRBD2 (5 bases each). The CDR3 runs 15 residues. CDR1 is SGHRS and CDR2 is YFSETQ in the germline V gene.

The rearrangement links TRBV7-9 to TRBJ1-6, with 7 bases fitting TRBD1. Germline V gene data show CDR1 as SEHNR and CDR2 as FQNEAQ (reference sequence). The CDR3 covers 15 residues. With V trimmed by 5 bases and J by 9 bases, 10 bases remained unmatched. CDR3 DNA sequence: TGTGCCAGCAGCGTGCCAGGGGGTTCCCCTTCACCCCTCCACTTT. Translation gives CASSVPGGSPSPLHF.

V gene TRBV27 combines with J gene TRBJ2-1; D not certain. Per germline, CDR1 MNHEY and CDR2 SMNVEV (reference sequence). CDR3 length: 14 amino acids. V lost 8 bases and J 10 bases, leaving 21 bases between the germline ends. The CDR3 nucleotides read TGTGCCAGCGCCCCCATCCCCTCCTTCGGGGAGCAGTTCTTC. It specifies CASAPIPSFGEQFF.

The V gene is TRBV5-1, the J gene TRBJ2-1; 10 positions match TRBD2. CDR1 is SGHRS and CDR2 is YFSETQ in the germline V gene. The CDR3 loop spans 16 amino acids. V was pared by 0 bases and J by 5 bases, with 5 bases of the junction left unmatched. As DNA, the CDR3 is TGCGCCAGCAGCTTGGTCCCAGCGGGGGGGGACAATGAGCAGTTCTTC. Translation: CASSLVPAGGDNEQFF. The complete variable domain, with remaining parts taken from reference TRBV5-1 and TRBJ2-1, reads KAGVTQTPRYLIKTRGQQVTLSCSPISGHRSVSWYQQTPGQGLQFLFEYFSETQRNKGNFPGRFSGRQFSNSRSEMNVSTLELGDSALYLCASSLVPAGGDNEQFFGPGTRLTVL.

This clone has only one observation. The chain combines TRBV14 with TRBJ1-1; D gene ambiguous. This CDR3 region has 14 residues. Germline CDR1 SGHDN, CDR2 FVKESK. The V and J ends lost 2 bases and 8 bases respectively, with 15 bases between them. CDR3 DNA sequence: TGTGCCAGCAGCCAATCGGACGGGGTACGGGAAGCTTTCTTT. Its protein product is CASSQSDGVREAFF.

V usage is TRBV11-2 and J usage is TRBJ1-2; 9 bases are shared with TRBD1. CDR1 and CDR2 from the germline V gene are SGHAT and FQNNGV. This CDR3 has 13 residues. V was pared by 5 bases and J by 9 bases, with 7 bases of the junction left unmatched. Here the CDR3 reads CASSVNRGQSYTF. CDR3 in DNA: TGTGCCAGCAGCGTTAACAGGGGGCAGAGCTACACCTTC. Filled out from reference TRBV11-2 and TRBJ1-2, the complete variable domain reads EAGVAQSPRYKIIEKRQSVAFWCNPISGHATLYWYQQILGQGPKLLIQFQNNGVVDDSQLPKDRFSAERLKGVDSTLKIQPAKLEDSAVYLCASSVNRGQSYTFGSGTRLTVV.

The genes are TRBV28 and TRBJ1-5, with TRBD1 as a possible D gene (6 bases). The CDR3 totals 14 residues. V was clipped by 4 bases and J by 7 bases, with 14 bases between them. The V gene's germline CDR1 is MDHEN and CDR2 SYDVKM. The CDR3, as DNA: TGTGCCAGCAGTTCGACAGGTTCCGGACAGCCCCAGCATTTT. Translating gives CASSSTGSGQPQHF.

This chain connects TRBV30 to TRBJ2-1; possible D gene TRBD2, 5 bases. Germline V CDR1 and CDR2: GTSNPN, SVGIG (reference sequence). Trimming cost V 2 bases and J 10 bases, with 12 bases left between them. The CDR3 has 12 residues. CDR3 sequence: CAWSRNSGEQFF. The CDR3 DNA reads as TGTGCCTGGAGTCGGAACAGCGGAGAGCAGTTCTTC. The full variable domain, rest sourced from reference TRBV30 and TRBJ2-1, is SQTIHQWPATLVQPVGSPLSLECTVEGTSNPNLYWYRQAAGRGLQLLFYSVGIGQISSEVPQNLSASRPQDRQFILSSKKLLLSDSGFYLCAWSRNSGEQFFGPGTRLTVL.

The rearrangement links TRBV5-6 to TRBJ2-7; D might be TRBD1 (6 bases). CDR1 is SGHDT, CDR2 YYEEEE, per germline. The CDR3 extends over 15 amino acids. The V gene lost 4 bases and the J gene lost 5 bases, with 19 bases spanning the gap. CDR3 in amino acids: CASSLLDRRGNEQYF. CDR3 DNA: TGTGCCAGCAGCCTTCTGGACAGACGGGGAAACGAGCAGTACTTC.

The chain joins TRBV6-2 or TRBV6-3 to TRBJ1-4; D gene unclear. This CDR3 has 16 amino acids. Germline V gene sequence: CDR1 MNHEY, CDR2 SVGEGT. With 1 base removed from V and 7 bases from J, the gap between germline ends came to 16 bases. CDR3 sequence reads: CASSYYASGGSEKLFF. The CDR3 DNA sequence: TGTGCCAGCAGTTACTACGCTTCGGGAGGCAGTGAAAAACTGTTTTTT.

The V gene is TRBV7-8, the J gene TRBJ2-7; 9 bases fit TRBD2. The CDR3 totals 15 residues. Trimming cost V 1 base and J 3 bases; bases outside gene matches: 4. The germline gives CDR1 SGHVS, CDR2 FQNEAQ. CDR3 region: CASSLELAGFYEQYF. The CDR3 coding sequence is TGTGCCAGCAGCTTAGAACTAGCGGGCTTCTACGAGCAGTACTTC.

In nucleotides, the CDR3 is TGTGCCAGCAGTTACTACGGGGTTATGAACACTGAAGCTTTCTTT. Translation: CASSYYGVMNTEAFF. V and J are TRBV6-5 and TRBJ1-1, with no clear D. The CDR3 is 15 residues long. The germline V gene has CDR1 MNHEY and CDR2 SVGAGI. With 1 base removed from V and 0 bases from J, the gap between germline ends came to 9 bases.

This clone was observed a handful of times. CDR3 nucleotides: TGTGCCAGCAGCCCCATCGGCGGGGGGGACCCCTACAATGAGCAGTTCTTC. Translated, it gives CASSPIGGGDPYNEQFF. The V call is TRBV3-1 (or the pseudogene TRBV3-2), the J call TRBJ2-1; 9 bases fit TRBD2. J gave up 2 bases and V 4 bases, and 9 bases lay outside the gene matches. The CDR3 has 17 amino acids. The V gene's germline CDR1 is LGHDT and CDR2 YNNKEL (reference sequence).

The V call is TRBV30, the J call TRBJ2-7, with 7 positions matching TRBD1. The length of the CDR3 is 15 residues. Germline-derived CDR1 and CDR2 are GTSNPN and SVGIG (reference sequence). DNA of the CDR3: TGTGCGATGGGGGTGCCCGGACAGGAGGTTAGCGAGCAGTACTTC. This translates into CAMGVPGQEVSEQYF. Full variable domain (outside the CDR3, taken from reference TRBV30 and TRBJ2-7): SQTIHQWPATLVQPVGSPLSLECTVEGTSNPNLYWYRQAAGRGLQLLFYSVGIGQISSEVPQNLSASRPQDRQFILSSKKLLLSDSGFYLCAMGVPGQEVSEQYFGPGTRLTVT.